This TCR beta chain was found in a study of post-analysis software for immune sequencing data. For the study at large: The courses of disease that were included comprised relapsing-remitting, secondary progressive and progressive-relapsing multiple sclerosis.

This clonotype was seen a few times. The antigen remains unidentified. The TCR beta cDNA libraries carried unique molecular identifiers. Via MiXCR, TCRdb re-called the PCR reads, giving one row per CDR3 protein. The sample records approximately 440,000 distinct CDR3 sequences, around 40% being singletons. Points from the study as a whole: The five TRBV segments detected at higher frequency in patients than in controls included TRBV5-6, TRBV5-1 and TRBV20-1. Clustering by F measure revealed strong co-clustering among samples prepared together in one batch. Controls showed significantly higher normalized Chao1 diversity than did multiple sclerosis patients.

This CDR3 region has 14 residues. Trimming shortened V by 2 bases and J by 5 bases, and 11 bases separated the two germline ends. Per the germline V gene, CDR1 is SGHRS and CDR2 is YFSETQ. The gene calls are TRBV5-1 and TRBJ1-5; tentatively, D is TRBD1 (6 bases). Sequencing was performed on blood. The sequence was collected from a girl aged 10-17 years with multiple sclerosis. In nucleotides, the CDR3 is TGCGCCAGCAGCTTCGGGGGCAAGGATCAGCCCCAGCATTTT. This gives the protein CASSFGGKDQPQHF.